This T cell receptor beta chain was profiled in a study of breast tumors, draining lymph nodes, adjacent tissues. Study-level results: That most tumor T cells come from lymph nodes remained unproven. Findings are consistent with lymph node origin and intratumoral expansion of most tumor T cells. Tumor and nontumor repertoires were significantly more similar in luminal-like than in basal-like breast cancer. Tumor TCR diversity was below lymph nodes but above nontumor tissue.

Trimming left V 5 bases short and J 5 bases short, with 11 bases between. Germline V gene lookup returns CDR1 SGHRS and CDR2 YFSETQ. The CDR3 is 13 residues long. Each CDR3 protein gets one entry after TCRdb re-called the multiplex PCR reads with MiXCR. The data show 200,000 or so distinct CDR3 sequences, approximately 33% seen once. Samples came from axillary lymph nodes draining the breast cancer. This clonotype showed up many times. Its antigen remains unknown. This sequence originates from a female donor with breast cancer. Some clones in this sample may be carry-over from other donors' samples. The rearrangement uses TRBV5-1 and TRBJ2-1, with D maybe TRBD1 (6 bases). Sequencing used axillary lymph node tissue. CDR3 sequence reads: CASRAGGHNEQFF. For the CDR3, the DNA is TGCGCCAGCAGGGCTGGGGGCCACAATGAGCAGTTCTTC.